The rows below give T cell receptor beta chains drawn from one sample of a study of blood T cell repertoires in COVID-19. Clones were read by immunoSEQ multiplex PCR, and TCRdb kept only the in-frame ones, dropping some. The sample carries 90,000 to 130,000 clones, 88% recorded once. The material sequenced was peripheral blood. Receptors originate from a woman between 50 and 59 years old with acute or convalescent COVID-19. CDR3s leave out the opening cysteine and the closing phenylalanine or tryptophan. Fields, in order: V gene, CDR3 protein.

>TRBV15
ATSRDDRGEGGYT
>TRBV7-8
ASSLGAGAYEQY
>TRBV30
AWRINHSGANTEAF
>TRBV6-1
ASSDRGWVDTQY
>TRBV4-2
ASSRTVGLAGVDQY
>TRBV6-1
ASSEAGDRRSYQPQH
>TRBV5-1
ASSLRQGHEQF
>TRBV19
ASSRGQGVGQPQH
>TRBV18
ASSPPGLLEQY
>TRBV28
ASTTTNEKLF
>TRBV30
AWSVRGRRDSYT
>TRBV5-4
ASSLCLSRGAF
>TRBV2
ASSRGDDYEQY
>TRBV5-1
ASSPPLSGNEQF
>TRBV12-3/TRBV12-4
ASSFESFGEQF
>TRBV9
ASSENPGYNSPLH
>TRBV5-1
ASSLAASGRGYEQY
>TRBV14
ASTPGNTGELF
>TRBV6-1
ASSEEGRGSSFSTEAF
>TRBV3-1/TRBV3-2
ASRETGGHEKLF
>TRBV5-1
ASSAGQGVHQPQH
>TRBV18
ASSQDTGDSGNTIY
>TRBV18
ASSPLDSYNEQF
>TRBV18
ASSPRRDRVSEQY
>TRBV27
ASGTGTLNYGYT
>TRBV18
ASSHPGLAGGTDTQY
>TRBV19
ASRFISGTGKTEAF
>TRBV11-2
ASSPQTSGTRDTQY
>TRBV15
AKSSGRADTQY
>TRBV11-1
ASSSLTSGSYNEQF
>TRBV19
ASSRLDRGRDTQY
>TRBV5-6
ASSLFGRSYGYT
>TRBV5-5
ASSGDRDNSPLH
>TRBV10-3
AISELGAKTQY
>TRBV5-1
ASSFGGRGSTDTQY
>TRBV20-1
SVTGGTGYT
>TRBV3-1/TRBV3-2
ASNQGTRSPLH